One sample yielded the 12 T cell receptor beta chains listed below, sequenced in a study of PD-1 blockade in classical Hodgkin lymphoma. In every patient, relapse followed autologous stem cell transplantation, while exposure to brentuximab vedotin differed. TCRdb's copy holds only in-frame clones and misses some; the assay was immunoSEQ multiplex PCR. The table lists approximately 79,000 clones, over 90% of them singletons, with about 2.7% in the top ten. This material consisted of peripheral blood mononuclear cells (PBMCs), taken before the second cycle of nivolumab. The receptors stem from a human donor with classical Hodgkin lymphoma.

The rearrangement links TRBV6-5 to TRBJ2-1; D not resolved. Germline values: CDR1 MNHEY, CDR2 SVGAGI. Deletions cut 6 bases from V and 4 bases from J, with 16 bases between. There are 15 residues in the CDR3. The CDR3 spells CASSPDSRWYNEQFF. The CDR3 nucleotides are TGTGCCAGCAGCCCTGATTCTAGGTGGTACAATGAGCAGTTCTTC.

The CDR3 loop is CASSLYSWGSIQETQYF. The CDR3 DNA sequence: TGTGCCAGCAGCCTTTACTCCTGGGGATCCATACAAGAGACCCAGTACTTC. V is TRBV4-2 and J is TRBJ2-5; D not resolved. CDR1 is LGHNA, CDR2 YNFKEQ, per germline. The CDR3 totals 17 residues. V gave up 4 bases and J gave up 2 bases, with 20 bases separating them.

This chain connects TRBV7-2 to TRBJ2-7; D gene uncertain. Trimming removed 5 bases from V and 3 bases from J, with 8 bases in between. Germline V lookup: CDR1 SGHTA, CDR2 FQGNSA. The CDR3 is 12 residues long. CDR3 amino acids: CASSPWGYEQYF. CDR3 in DNA: TGTGCCAGCAGCCCTTGGGGCTACGAGCAGTACTTC.

The chain is built from TRBV9 and TRBJ1-2; 9 nucleotides line up with TRBD1. This CDR3 spans 16 amino acids. The germline CDR1 and CDR2 sequences are SGDLS and YYNGEE. Trimming at V came to 0 bases and at J to 4 bases, leaving 7 bases not matched to a gene. The CDR3 loop is CASSVGRDRVGYGYTF. Written as DNA, the CDR3 is TGTGCCAGCAGCGTAGGCCGGGACAGGGTGGGCTATGGCTACACCTTC.

The J gene is TRBJ1-4, the V gene TRBV10-2, with 7 bases lining up with TRBD1. The V segment lost 3 bases and the J segment 7 bases; nucleotides outside the gene matches: 20. Germline V gene sequence: CDR1 WSHSY, CDR2 SAAADI. This CDR3 has 19 residues. In DNA, the CDR3 is TGCGCCAGCAGTGAAACCCTTGGAGGGGGCGGAGGGGATCTTGAAAAACTGTTTTTT. This encodes CASSETLGGGGGDLEKLFF.

The CDR3 DNA sequence: TGTGCCAGCAGTTACTCGCAGGGTACGGGAAACACCATATATTTT. This codes for CASSYSQGTGNTIYF. The chain couples TRBV6-6 to TRBJ1-3, with a weak D call TRBD1 (5 bases). The V gene's germline CDR1 is MNHNY and CDR2 SVGAGI (reference sequence). The CDR3 contains 15 residues. V was shortened by 0 bases and J by 4 bases, with 10 bases between the two germline ends.

The count of this clone is one. V is TRBV19 and J is TRBJ2-7; 7 nucleotides line up with TRBD2. The CDR3 loop spans 14 amino acids. Losses at the gene ends were 6 bases for V and 3 bases for J; bases not matched to a gene: 8. Germline CDR1 reads LNHDA; CDR2 reads SQIVND (reference sequence). In DNA form, the CDR3 reads TGTGCCAGTAGCCGGCGGGGGAAAGACTACGAGCAGTACTTC. Translating it yields CASSRRGKDYEQYF.

The rearrangement joins TRBV5-6 to TRBJ2-7; D is uncertain. V was clipped by 4 bases and J by 5 bases, with 10 bases between them. CDR3 length: 12 amino acids. In germline, CDR1 is SGHDT, CDR2 YYEEEE. The CDR3 region is CASSQSVDEQYF. Here the CDR3 DNA reads TGTGCCAGCAGCCAATCCGTCGACGAGCAGTACTTC. The variable domain in full, with the rest retrieved from reference TRBV5-6 and TRBJ2-7, is DAGVTQSPTHLIKTRGQQVTLRCSPKSGHDTVSWYQQALGQGPQFIFQYYEEEERQRGNFPDRFSGHQFPNYSSELNVNALLLGDSALYLCASSQSVDEQYFGPGTRLTVT.

V usage is TRBV29-1 and J usage is TRBJ2-1; 8 positions agree with TRBD2. Germline assignment: CDR1 SQVTM and CDR2 ANQGSEA. With 3 bases clipped from V and 4 bases from J, the junction kept 5 bases outside the gene matches. The CDR3 totals 14 residues. DNA for the CDR3: TGCAGCGTTGACACCGGGACTAGGTACAATGAGCAGTTCTTC. This gives the protein CSVDTGTRYNEQFF.

This sequence joins TRBV6-5 and TRBJ2-7; D is perhaps TRBD2 (7 bases). The CDR3 has 14 residues. V was cut by 2 bases and J by 5 bases, with 13 bases left in between. The V gene's germline CDR1 is MNHEY and CDR2 SVGAGI. CDR3 coding DNA: TGTGCCAGCAGTTACCCCGAGGGGGGGAACGAGCAGTACTTC. The encoded protein is CASSYPEGGNEQYF.

The chain joins TRBV21-1 to TRBJ2-7; no check of the table's D call, TRBD1, against the DNA was made. TRBV21-1 is assigned pseudogene status. This CDR3 region has 15 residues. CDR3: CASTPRGRPTYEQYF. CDR3 bases: TGTGCCAGCACCCCTAGGGGCAGACCTACCTACGAGCAGTACTTC.

The chain joins TRBV2 to TRBJ2-2; D assignment may be TRBD1 or TRBD2 (5 bases each). CDR3 length: 14 residues. V was pared by 6 bases and J by 5 bases, with 13 bases between. The germline gives CDR1 SNHLY, CDR2 FYNNEI. Here the CDR3 DNA reads TGTGCCAGCAGGGCGTCGGGGCCAACCGGGGAGCTGTTTTTT. Translated: CASRASGPTGELFF.